Listed here are 19 T cell receptor beta chains from one sample, sequenced in a study of human T cells and chemical hapten exposure. TCRdb redid the calling of the RACE reads with MiXCR, one entry per CDR3 protein. The profile covers 150,000 to 200,000 distinct CDR3 sequences, with around a quarter appearing a single time and approximately 2.5% taken by the ten largest. Indicated time point: patch test 3, about 24 weeks after DPC sensitization. Documented treatment: therapeutic diphenylcyclopropenone sensitization with weekly scalp DPC. Sample: whole blood, taken in connection with sensitization to the hapten diphenylcyclopropenone (DPC). These TCRs come from a woman aged 40 to 50 with alopecia areata. Some clones in this sample may be carry-over from other donors' samples.

This clonotype was detected a few times. The V gene is TRBV20-1, the J gene TRBJ1-1; 10 bases are shared with TRBD1. The trim removed 3 bases at V and 3 bases at J, leaving 4 bases unmatched. This CDR3 is built from 14 residues. Germline assignment: CDR1 DFQATT and CDR2 SNEGSKA (reference sequence). CDR3 in amino acids: CSARTGGADTEAFF. In DNA, the CDR3 is TGCAGTGCTAGGACAGGGGGCGCGGACACTGAAGCTTTCTTT.

The J gene is TRBJ2-3, the V gene TRBV4-3; D is uncertain. This CDR3 is 15 amino acids long. Per germline, CDR1 LGHNA and CDR2 YSLEER. The V and J ends lost 0 bases and 2 bases respectively, with 9 bases between them. The CDR3 DNA reads TGCGCCAGCAGCCAAGAGCCAAGAAACACAGATACGCAGTATTTT. Its protein product is CASSQEPRNTDTQYF.

The chain combines TRBV20-1 with TRBJ2-5; 8 nucleotides agree with TRBD2. The CDR3 loop spans 14 amino acids. Germline values: CDR1 DFQATT, CDR2 SNEGSKA (reference sequence). V was clipped by 3 bases and J by 2 bases; unmatched bases: 5. The CDR3 region has the DNA TGCAGTGCTAGGACTAGCGTGTTACAAGAGACCCAGTACTTC. Its protein is CSARTSVLQETQYF.

The chain links TRBV11-2 to TRBJ2-1; the match to TRBD2 covers 10 bases. Germline CDR1 is SGHAT and CDR2 is FQNNGV. The length of the CDR3 is 15 residues. V lost 4 bases and J lost 2; bases outside the gene matches: 2. CDR3 region: CASSSGLAAYNEQFF. CDR3 nucleotides: TGTGCCAGCAGCTCAGGACTAGCGGCCTACAATGAGCAGTTCTTC. Together with reference TRBV11-2 and TRBJ2-1, the CDR3 gives the full variable domain: EAGVAQSPRYKIIEKRQSVAFWCNPISGHATLYWYQQILGQGPKLLIQFQNNGVVDDSQLPKDRFSAERLKGVDSTLKIQPAKLEDSAVYLCASSSGLAAYNEQFFGPGTRLTVL.

This clonotype was found a few times. The J gene is TRBJ2-2, the V gene TRBV3-1; D not resolved. Deletions cut 6 bases from V and 4 bases from J, with 12 bases between. Per the germline V gene, CDR1 is LGHDT and CDR2 is YNNKEL (reference sequence). The CDR3 is 14 amino acids. CDR3 in amino acids: CASRNVGRTGELFF. CDR3 sequence (DNA): TGTGCCAGCAGAAACGTAGGGCGCACCGGGGAGCTGTTTTTT.

This clonotype was counted a few times. The chain joins TRBV5-1 to TRBJ1-2; D possibly corresponds to TRBD1 (5 bases). Deletions cut 0 bases from V and 3 bases from J, with 12 bases between. CDR1 is SGHRS, CDR2 YFSETQ, per germline. CDR3 length equals 15 residues. CDR3 nucleotide sequence: TGCGCCAGCAGCTTGGCCCCCGGGACGGACTATGGCTACACCTTC. This gives the protein CASSLAPGTDYGYTF.

In this sample, this clonotype turned up a few times. The chain combines TRBV12-3 or TRBV12-4 with TRBJ1-4, with TRBD1 matching 7 bases. The CDR3 consists of 15 residues. Germline trimming cut 5 bases from V and 4 bases from J; bases unmatched to any gene: 7. DNA of the CDR3: TGTGCCAGCAGTCCAGGGGGGCTTATTAATGAAAAACTGTTTTTT. As protein: CASSPGGLINEKLFF.

This clonotype was recorded many times. This chain uses TRBV7-2 with TRBJ2-7, with a weak D call TRBD2 (5 bases). Germline lookup yields CDR1 SGHTA and CDR2 FQGNSA. Trimming cost V 5 bases and J 7 bases, with 12 bases left between them. The CDR3 has 12 residues. The CDR3 sequence: CASSPQRGEQYF. The CDR3 bases are TGTGCCAGCAGCCCACAGAGAGGGGAGCAGTACTTC.

V is TRBV29-1 and J is TRBJ2-1; unclear D gene. The V gene lost 7 bases and the J gene lost 4 bases, with 8 bases spanning the gap. Germline V gene lookup returns CDR1 SQVTM and CDR2 ANQGSEA. This CDR3 comprises 11 residues. The CDR3 loop reads CSAASYNEQFF. In nucleotides, the CDR3 is TGCAGCGCCGCAAGTTACAATGAGCAGTTCTTC.

This clonotype was counted only a few times. The V and J genes are TRBV4-2 and TRBJ2-7; D remains ambiguous. CDR3 length: 12 amino acids. The germline V gene has CDR1 LGHNA and CDR2 YNFKEQ. V lost 4 bases and J lost 6, with 10 bases in between. CDR3 region: CASSLTTGEQYF. The DNA for the CDR3 is TGTGCCAGCAGCCTCACTACGGGCGAGCAGTACTTC.

The genes are TRBV20-1 and TRBJ2-6; D remains ambiguous. This CDR3 has 13 residues. Germline lookup yields CDR1 DFQATT and CDR2 SNEGSKA (reference sequence). With 1 base removed from V and 4 bases from J, the gap between germline ends came to 5 bases. The CDR3 here is CSARGPGANVLTF. As DNA, the CDR3 is TGCAGTGCTAGAGGTCCCGGGGCCAACGTCCTGACTTTC.

The chain links TRBV6-2 or TRBV6-3 to TRBJ2-5; 11 bases fit TRBD2. V shed 0 bases and J 1 base; nucleotides not matched to a gene: 4. The CDR3 contains 17 residues. CDR1 is MNHEY, CDR2 SVGEGT, per germline. This CDR3 is CASSYSTSGAFQETQYF. For the CDR3, the DNA is TGTGCCAGCAGTTACTCGACTAGCGGGGCCTTCCAAGAGACCCAGTACTTC.

This clonotype occurred a few times. V gene TRBV24-1 combines with J gene TRBJ2-1; the D gene could be TRBD1 or TRBD2 (7 bases each). CDR1 is KGHDR and CDR2 is SFDVKD in the germline V gene. The V end was cut by 4 bases, the J end by 2 bases, with 29 bases between. The CDR3 is 21 residues long. The DNA of the CDR3 is TGTGCCACCAGTGACCCCCGACAGGGATTGCGGGCTAGCGGAGCCTACAATGAGCAGTTCTTC. Residues: CATSDPRQGLRASGAYNEQFF.

In DNA form, the CDR3 reads TGTGCCAGCAGCTTAGCGACAGATTCACCCCTCCACTTT. It yields the protein CASSLATDSPLHF. This chain joins TRBV7-2 and TRBJ1-6; maybe TRBD1 (5 bases). V lost 0 bases, J lost 8 bases, and 5 bases lay in between. Germline V lookup: CDR1 SGHTA, CDR2 FQGNSA. The CDR3 has 13 amino acids. Complete variable domain (other parts from reference TRBV7-2 and TRBJ1-6): GAGVSQSPSNKVTEKGKDVELRCDPISGHTALYWYRQSLGQGLEFLIYFQGNSAPDKSGLPSDRFSAERTGGSVSTLTIQRTQQEDSAVYLCASSLATDSPLHFGNGTRLTVT.

The chain uses TRBV4-3 and TRBJ1-4, with D perhaps matching TRBD1 (5 bases). The length of the CDR3 is 16 residues. Germline CDR1 LGHNA, CDR2 YSLEER. The ends were cut back, 1 base at V and 5 bases at J, with 14 bases in the middle. CDR3 coding DNA: TGCGCCAGCAGCCAAGTGGGTGGGGCAGGGAATGAAAAACTGTTTTTT. It codes for CASSQVGGAGNEKLFF.

This chain connects TRBV7-2 to TRBJ2-5, with D tentatively TRBD1 (5 bases). The germline gives CDR1 SGHTA, CDR2 FQGNSA. Trimming pared 5 bases from V and 2 bases from J, leaving 15 bases between. CDR3 length equals 15 residues. Written as DNA, the CDR3 is TGTGCCAGCAGCCTGGGCAGGAGACAGCAAGAGACCCAGTACTTC. It codes for CASSLGRRQQETQYF.

The V and J genes are TRBV4-3 and TRBJ1-4; TRBD1 agrees at 9 bases. The ends lost 0 bases at V and 0 bases at J; junction bases unmatched: 5. The CDR3 runs 18 residues. Germline-derived CDR1 and CDR2 are LGHNA and YSLEER. In DNA, the CDR3 is TGCGCCAGCAGCCAAGACATCGACAGGGGGGCAACTAATGAAAAACTGTTTTTT. Translated, it gives CASSQDIDRGATNEKLFF.

This clonotype showed up just a few times. V and J are TRBV7-2 and TRBJ1-2; TRBD1 aligns across 7 bases. This CDR3 has 13 residues. V lost 4 bases, J lost 2 bases, and 1 base stayed unmatched. The germline V gene has CDR1 SGHTA and CDR2 FQGNSA. CDR3 DNA: TGTGCCAGCAGCTCCAGGGGGAACTATGGCTACACCTTC. Translating gives CASSSRGNYGYTF.

The rearrangement links TRBV20-1 to TRBJ2-3, with TRBD2 matching over 8 bases. The V segment lost 4 bases and the J segment 2 bases; nucleotides outside the gene matches: 5. The CDR3 extends over 14 amino acids. The V gene's germline CDR1 is DFQATT and CDR2 SNEGSKA (reference sequence). CDR3 bases: TGCAGTGCTATGGCGGGAGGTCTCACAGATACGCAGTATTTT. Its protein product is CSAMAGGLTDTQYF.